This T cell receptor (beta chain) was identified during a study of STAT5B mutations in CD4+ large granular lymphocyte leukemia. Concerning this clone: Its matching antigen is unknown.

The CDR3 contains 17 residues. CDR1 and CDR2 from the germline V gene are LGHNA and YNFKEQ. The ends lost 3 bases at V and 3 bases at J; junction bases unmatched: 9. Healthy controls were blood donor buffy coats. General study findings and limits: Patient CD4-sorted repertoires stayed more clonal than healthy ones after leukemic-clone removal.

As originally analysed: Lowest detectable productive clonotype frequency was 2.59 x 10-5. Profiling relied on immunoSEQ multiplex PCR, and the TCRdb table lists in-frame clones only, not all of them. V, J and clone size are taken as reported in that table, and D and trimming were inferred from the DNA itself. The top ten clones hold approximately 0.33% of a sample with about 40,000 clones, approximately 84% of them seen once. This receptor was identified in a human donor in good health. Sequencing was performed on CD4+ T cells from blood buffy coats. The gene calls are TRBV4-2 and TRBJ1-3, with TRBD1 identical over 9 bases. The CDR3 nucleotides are TGTGCCAGCAGCCACCCCAACAGGGGGCAGGGTGGAAACACCATATATTTT. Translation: CASSHPNRGQGGNTIYF.